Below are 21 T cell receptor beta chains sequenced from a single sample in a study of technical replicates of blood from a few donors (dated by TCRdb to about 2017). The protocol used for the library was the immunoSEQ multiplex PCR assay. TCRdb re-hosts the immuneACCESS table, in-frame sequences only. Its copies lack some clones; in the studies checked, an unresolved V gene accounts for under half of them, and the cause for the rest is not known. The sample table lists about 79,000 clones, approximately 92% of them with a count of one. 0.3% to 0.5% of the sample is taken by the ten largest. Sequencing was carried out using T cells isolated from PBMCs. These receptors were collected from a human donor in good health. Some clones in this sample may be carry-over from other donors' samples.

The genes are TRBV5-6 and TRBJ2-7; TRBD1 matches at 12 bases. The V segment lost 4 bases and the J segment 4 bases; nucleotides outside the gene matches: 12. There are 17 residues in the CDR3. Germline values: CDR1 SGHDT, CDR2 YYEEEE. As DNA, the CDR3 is TGTGCCAGCAGCCCCCGGGACAGGGGGCTAGGTATTTACGAGCAGTACTTC. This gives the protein CASSPRDRGLGIYEQYF.

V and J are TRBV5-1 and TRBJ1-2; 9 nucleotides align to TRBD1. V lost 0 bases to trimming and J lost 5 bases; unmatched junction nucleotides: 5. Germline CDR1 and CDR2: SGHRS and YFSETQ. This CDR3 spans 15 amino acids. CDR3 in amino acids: CASSLVGTGQYGYTF. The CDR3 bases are TGCGCCAGCAGCTTGGTTGGGACAGGGCAATATGGCTACACCTTC.

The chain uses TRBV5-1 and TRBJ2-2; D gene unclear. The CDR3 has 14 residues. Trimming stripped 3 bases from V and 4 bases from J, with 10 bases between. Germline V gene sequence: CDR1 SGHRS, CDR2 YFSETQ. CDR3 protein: CASSYSLSTGELFF. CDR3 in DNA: TGCGCCAGCAGCTACAGCCTGTCCACCGGGGAGCTGTTTTTT.

The CDR3 sequence is CASLGLTGGTGELFF. CDR3 sequence (DNA): TGTGCCAGCCTTGGCTTGACAGGGGGCACCGGGGAGCTGTTTTTT. The chain carries TRBV2 and TRBJ2-2; the match to TRBD1 covers 9 bases. This CDR3 has 15 amino acids. Germline V gene sequence: CDR1 SNHLY, CDR2 FYNNEI. Germline trimming cut 8 bases from V and 4 bases from J; bases unmatched to any gene: 8.

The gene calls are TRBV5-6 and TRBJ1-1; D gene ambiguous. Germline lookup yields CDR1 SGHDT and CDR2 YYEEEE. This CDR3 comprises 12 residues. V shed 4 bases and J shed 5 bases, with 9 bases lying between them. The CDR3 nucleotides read TGTGCCAGCAGCCAGGACTATACTGAAGCTTTCTTT. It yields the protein CASSQDYTEAFF.

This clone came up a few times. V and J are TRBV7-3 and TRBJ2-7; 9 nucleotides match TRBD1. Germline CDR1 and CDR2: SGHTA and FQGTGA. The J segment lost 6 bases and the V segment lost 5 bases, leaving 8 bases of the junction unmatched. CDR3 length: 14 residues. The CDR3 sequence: CASSGTGQGGEQYF. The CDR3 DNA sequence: TGTGCCAGCAGCGGGACAGGGCAGGGGGGCGAGCAGTACTTC.

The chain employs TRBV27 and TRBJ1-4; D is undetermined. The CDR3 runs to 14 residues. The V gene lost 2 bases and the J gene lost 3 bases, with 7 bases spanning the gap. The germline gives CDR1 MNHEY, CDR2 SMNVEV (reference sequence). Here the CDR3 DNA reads TGTGCCAGCAGTTTACCGGGGTCTAATGAAAAACTGTTTTTT. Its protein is CASSLPGSNEKLFF.

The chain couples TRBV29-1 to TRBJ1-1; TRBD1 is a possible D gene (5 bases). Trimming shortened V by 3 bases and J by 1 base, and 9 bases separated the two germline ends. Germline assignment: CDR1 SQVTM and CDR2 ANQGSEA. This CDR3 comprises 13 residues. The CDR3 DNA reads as TGCAGCGTTGACGTCGGGGGGAACACTGAAGCTTTCTTT. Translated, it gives CSVDVGGNTEAFF.

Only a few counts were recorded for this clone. As DNA, the CDR3 is TGTGCCAGCACTGTCTCGAGAGGGCCCGCCTACGAGCAGTACTTC. Protein sequence: CASTVSRGPAYEQYF. The chain uses TRBV11-2 and TRBJ2-7; TRBD2 might be the D (5 bases). The germline gives CDR1 SGHAT, CDR2 FQNNGV. There are 15 residues in the CDR3. Trimming left V 7 bases short and J 2 bases short, with 18 bases between.

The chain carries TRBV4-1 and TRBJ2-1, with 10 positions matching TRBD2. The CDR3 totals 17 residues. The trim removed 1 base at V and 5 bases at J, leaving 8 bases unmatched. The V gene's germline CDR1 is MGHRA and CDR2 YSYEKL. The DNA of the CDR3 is TGCGCCAGCAGCCAAGCCCTACTAGCGGGAAAAAACAATGAGCAGTTCTTC. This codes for CASSQALLAGKNNEQFF.

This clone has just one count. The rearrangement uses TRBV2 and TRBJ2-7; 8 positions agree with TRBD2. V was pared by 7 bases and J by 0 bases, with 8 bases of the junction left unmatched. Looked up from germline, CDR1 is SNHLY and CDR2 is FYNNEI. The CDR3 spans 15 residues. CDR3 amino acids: CASNSNGRGSYEQYF. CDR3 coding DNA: TGTGCCAGCAATTCAAACGGGAGGGGCTCCTACGAGCAGTACTTC.

CDR3 residues: CASSSASGIQNEQFF. The CDR3 coding sequence is TGTGCCAGCAGCTCGGCTAGCGGGATACAAAATGAGCAGTTCTTC. The gene calls are TRBV4-2 and TRBJ2-1; 9 bases align to TRBD2. The CDR3 consists of 15 residues. After removal of 5 bases from V and 7 bases from J, the junction contained 9 bases not matched to a gene. Per germline, CDR1 LGHNA and CDR2 YNFKEQ.

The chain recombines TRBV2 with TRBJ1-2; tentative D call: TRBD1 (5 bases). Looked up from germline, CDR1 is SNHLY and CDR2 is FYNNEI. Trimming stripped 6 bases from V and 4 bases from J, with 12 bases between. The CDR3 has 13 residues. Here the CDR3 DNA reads TGTGCCAGCAGCGGGGGGGATCTCTATGGCTACACCTTC. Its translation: CASSGGDLYGYTF.

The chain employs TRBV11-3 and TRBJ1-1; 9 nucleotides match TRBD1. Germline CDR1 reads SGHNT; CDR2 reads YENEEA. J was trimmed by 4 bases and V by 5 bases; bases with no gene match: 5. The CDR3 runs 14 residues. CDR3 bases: TGTGCCAGCAGCCACGGACAGGGGTCCACTGAAGCTTTCTTT. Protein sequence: CASSHGQGSTEAFF.

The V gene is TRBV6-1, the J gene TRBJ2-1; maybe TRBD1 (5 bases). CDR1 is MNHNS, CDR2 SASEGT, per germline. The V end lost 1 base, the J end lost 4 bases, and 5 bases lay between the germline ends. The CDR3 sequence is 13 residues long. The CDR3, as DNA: TGTGCCAGCAGTGAAGGACAGTACAATGAGCAGTTCTTC. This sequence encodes CASSEGQYNEQFF.

The CDR3 protein is CASSIDLGSYGYTF. The CDR3 DNA is TGTGCCAGTAGTATAGATCTTGGCAGCTATGGCTACACCTTC. V and J are TRBV19 and TRBJ1-2; no definite D call. The CDR3 spans 14 residues. CDR1 is LNHDA, CDR2 SQIVND, per germline (reference sequence). V lost 0 bases to trimming and J lost 4 bases, with 9 bases between them.

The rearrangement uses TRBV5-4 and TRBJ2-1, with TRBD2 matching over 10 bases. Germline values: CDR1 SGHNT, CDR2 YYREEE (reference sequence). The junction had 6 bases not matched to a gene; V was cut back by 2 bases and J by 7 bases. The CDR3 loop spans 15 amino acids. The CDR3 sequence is CASSFGTSDLNEQFF. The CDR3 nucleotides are TGTGCCAGCAGCTTTGGGACTAGCGACCTTAATGAGCAGTTCTTC.

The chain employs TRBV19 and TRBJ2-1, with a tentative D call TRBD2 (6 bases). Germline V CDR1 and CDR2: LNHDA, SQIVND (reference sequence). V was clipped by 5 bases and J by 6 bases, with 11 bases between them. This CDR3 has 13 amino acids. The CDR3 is CASSLDYLNEQFF. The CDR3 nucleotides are TGTGCCAGTAGTCTGGACTATCTCAATGAGCAGTTCTTC.

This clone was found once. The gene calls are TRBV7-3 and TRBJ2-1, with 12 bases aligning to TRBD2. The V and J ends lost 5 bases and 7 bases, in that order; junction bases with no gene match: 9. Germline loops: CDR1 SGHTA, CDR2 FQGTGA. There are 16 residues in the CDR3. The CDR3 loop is CASSPRTSGKVNEQFF. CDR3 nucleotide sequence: TGTGCCAGCAGCCCCCGGACTAGCGGGAAGGTAAATGAGCAGTTCTTC.

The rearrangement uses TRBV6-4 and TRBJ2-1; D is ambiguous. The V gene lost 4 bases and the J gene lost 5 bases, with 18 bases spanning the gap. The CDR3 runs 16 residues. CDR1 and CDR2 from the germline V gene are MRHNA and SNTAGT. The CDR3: CASSGGVQSYNNEQFF. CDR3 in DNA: TGTGCCAGCAGTGGCGGCGTCCAAAGTTATAACAATGAGCAGTTCTTC.

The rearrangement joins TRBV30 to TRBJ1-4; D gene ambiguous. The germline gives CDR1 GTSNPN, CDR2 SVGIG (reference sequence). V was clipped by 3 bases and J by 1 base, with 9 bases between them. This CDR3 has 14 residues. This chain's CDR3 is CAWSVGRTNEKLFF. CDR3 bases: TGTGCCTGGAGCGTGGGGAGAACTAATGAAAAACTGTTTTTT.